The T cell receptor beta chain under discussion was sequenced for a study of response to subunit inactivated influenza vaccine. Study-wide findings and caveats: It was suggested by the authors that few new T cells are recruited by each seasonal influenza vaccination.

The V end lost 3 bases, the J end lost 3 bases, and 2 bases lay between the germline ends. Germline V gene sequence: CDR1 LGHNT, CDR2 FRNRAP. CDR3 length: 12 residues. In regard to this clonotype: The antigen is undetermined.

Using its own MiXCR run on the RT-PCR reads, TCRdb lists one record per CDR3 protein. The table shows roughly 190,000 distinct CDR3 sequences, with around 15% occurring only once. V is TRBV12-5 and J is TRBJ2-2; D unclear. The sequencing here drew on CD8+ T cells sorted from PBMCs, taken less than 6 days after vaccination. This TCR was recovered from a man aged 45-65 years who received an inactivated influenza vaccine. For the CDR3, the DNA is TGTGCTAGTGGTTTCCACACCGGGGAGCTGTTTTTT. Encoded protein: CASGFHTGELFF.